This TCR beta chain was sequenced for a study of beta chain features in type 1 diabetes. General study findings and limits: In all four CD4+ subsets, TCRB CDR3 length was significantly, moderately reduced in type 1 diabetes.

Germline values: CDR1 KGHSH, CDR2 LQKENI. This CDR3 contains 13 residues. The V gene lost 2 bases and the J gene lost 5 bases, with 10 bases spanning the gap. Since all of the isolated RNA was reverse transcribed, expressed TCRB transcripts were what got sequenced. Repertoires were generated with immunoSEQ multiplex PCR, while TCRdb's copy carries only in-frame clones and drops some. The sample records 250,000 to 300,000 clones, around 24% being singletons. This clone has only a few counts. Its antigen remains unidentified. Input material: naive CD4+ T cells from blood. The rearrangement links TRBV18 to TRBJ2-7, with D possibly matching TRBD1 (6 bases). The sequence was obtained from a woman in her twenties or thirties with type 1 diabetes. The CDR3 sequence is CASSPGTHHEQYF. In nucleotides, the CDR3 is TGTGCCAGCTCACCAGGGACACACCACGAGCAGTACTTC.